This TCR beta chain originates from a study of regulatory T cells in long-lasting Graves disease. Notes on the study in general: Those with persistent Graves' had less TCR diversity than newly diagnosed patients.

CDR3 length equals 17 residues. The V end was cut by 6 bases, the J end by 3 bases, with 23 bases between. The authors built TCR beta libraries using iRepertoire HTBI primers and Arm-PCR of CDR3 regions. TCRdb reprocessed the multiplex PCR reads via MiXCR and lists one record per CDR3 protein. The sample carries 500,000 or so distinct CDR3 sequences, about 16% recorded once. As to time point: newly diagnosed GD, antithyroid drugs for less than 3 months. RNA from PBMCs was the source of the TCR library. This clonotype was recorded at least ten times. Its antigen is not identified. The sample was also reused in another study, on T cells in Graves' hyperthyroidism and ophthalmopathy. That work states: Expanded thyroid clonotypes (above 0.001) were mostly also found in blood.

The sample in question was peripheral blood mononuclear cells (PBMCs), obtained at new diagnosis, from a patient treated with antithyroid drugs. V usage is TRBV12-3 or TRBV12-4 and J usage is TRBJ1-1, with D maybe TRBD1 (6 bases). This clonotype was sampled from a woman aged 35-65 years with Graves disease. Written as DNA, the CDR3 is TGTGCCAGCAGCCAAGGGGGGTTCGATTTTAGTCACACTGAAGCTTTCTTT. Encoded protein: CASSQGGFDFSHTEAFF.